These 12 T cell receptor beta chains share one sample of origin, sequenced in a study of T-cell memory formation after mild COVID-19. TCRdb ran MiXCR on the 5' RACE reads and lists one entry per CDR3 protein. The sample consists of about 150,000 distinct CDR3 sequences, about 14% of them appearing once. Specimen: PBMCs or a T cell subset sorted from them (not recorded which). The receptors were sampled from an adult woman who had mild COVID-19 (a few samples of this study predate the infection). Cell type and time point are not known.

This clonotype was seen at least ten times. The rearrangement uses TRBV7-2 and TRBJ2-3; 13 nucleotides match TRBD2. After removal of 9 bases from V and 6 bases from J, the junction contained 9 bases not matched to a gene. Germline V gene data show CDR1 as SGHTA and CDR2 as FQGNSA. The CDR3 is made up of 15 amino acids. The CDR3 sequence is CASTSGRASQDTQYF. Written as DNA, the CDR3 is TGTGCCAGTACTAGCGGGAGGGCCTCACAGGATACGCAGTATTTT.

This clonotype has a count of ten or more. V usage is TRBV5-1 and J usage is TRBJ1-2; D is undetermined. This CDR3 comprises 14 residues. Trimming took off 0 bases at V and 2 bases at J, with 8 bases between the two ends. The V gene's germline CDR1 is SGHRS and CDR2 YFSETQ. CDR3: CASSLAELNYGYTF. The DNA for the CDR3 is TGCGCCAGCAGCTTGGCCGAACTGAACTATGGCTACACCTTC.

This clonotype has only a few counts. This sequence joins TRBV10-3 and TRBJ2-1, with TRBD2 matching 10 bases. Trimming at V came to 0 bases and at J to 6 bases, leaving 5 bases not matched to a gene. CDR1 is ENHRY, CDR2 SYGVKD, per germline. This CDR3 has 16 amino acids. The CDR3 loop reads CAISESSSGGGNEQFF. The DNA for the CDR3 is TGTGCCATCAGTGAGTCGTCTAGCGGGGGTGGCAATGAGCAGTTCTTC.

This clonotype turned up a few times. The genes are TRBV18 and TRBJ2-7; D unclear. CDR1 is KGHSH and CDR2 is LQKENI in the germline V gene. The CDR3 length is 12 residues. Trimming removed 4 bases at V and 3 bases at J, with 7 bases between. The DNA of the CDR3 is TGTGCCAGCTCACTGACCTTCTACGAGCAGTACTTC. Encoded protein: CASSLTFYEQYF.

A few counts support this clonotype. The chain recombines TRBV27 with TRBJ1-2; D gene unclear. Germline V lookup: CDR1 MNHEY, CDR2 SMNVEV (reference sequence). The germline V and J ends were trimmed by 0 bases and 2 bases, with 10 bases remaining between them. The length of the CDR3 is 15 residues. The CDR3 reads CASSLSPDGNYGYTF. CDR3 nucleotides: TGTGCCAGCAGTTTATCCCCCGACGGGAACTATGGCTACACCTTC.

About this clonotype: A much bigger clone sits one base away, suggesting this may be a read error. The chain couples TRBV11-2 to TRBJ2-3; D gene ambiguous. CDR3 length: 10 residues. Germline lookup yields CDR1 SGHAT and CDR2 FQNNGV. V lost 4 bases, J lost 7 bases, and 3 bases lay in between. The CDR3 loop reads CASSSYTQYF. The CDR3 DNA follows: TGTGCCAGCAGCTCCTATACGCAGTATTTT.

In its sample, this clonotype was seen a few times. V and J are TRBV7-2 and TRBJ2-7, with D tentatively TRBD2 (6 bases). This CDR3 comprises 15 residues. Germline V lookup: CDR1 SGHTA, CDR2 FQGNSA. Trimming cost V 1 base and J 5 bases, with 15 bases left between them. CDR3: CASSLEVLRGNEQYF. Here the CDR3 DNA reads TGTGCCAGCAGCTTAGAAGTTTTGCGGGGTAACGAGCAGTACTTC.

V and J are TRBV18 and TRBJ1-1; D call uncertain. V dropped 7 bases and J dropped 0 bases, with 9 bases sitting between them. Per the germline V gene, CDR1 is KGHSH and CDR2 is LQKENI. The CDR3 totals 13 residues. The CDR3 sequence is CASCTELNTEAFF. The CDR3 nucleotides are TGTGCCAGCTGCACAGAGTTGAACACTGAAGCTTTCTTT.

This chain links TRBV6-5 with TRBJ2-1; a weak D match, TRBD2 (6 bases). Germline V gene data show CDR1 as MNHEY and CDR2 as SVGAGI. Trimming removed 2 bases at V and 0 bases at J, with 14 bases between. This CDR3 contains 17 residues. The CDR3 loop is CASSYRVAVSSYNEQFF. CDR3 bases: TGTGCCAGCAGTTACCGAGTAGCGGTTAGCTCCTACAATGAGCAGTTCTTC.

The chain combines TRBV11-2 with TRBJ1-1; D call uncertain. V was clipped by 5 bases and J by 1 base, with 14 bases between them. CDR1 is SGHAT and CDR2 is FQNNGV in the germline V gene. The CDR3 contains 15 residues. The DNA of the CDR3 is TGTGCCAGCAGCCTCGGGAGGGAGTCGAACACTGAAGCTTTCTTT. Residues: CASSLGRESNTEAFF.

This clonotype was seen a few times. The chain carries TRBV10-3 and TRBJ2-1; D gene unclear. Germline V lookup: CDR1 ENHRY, CDR2 SYGVKD. The ends were cut back, 2 bases at V and 0 bases at J, with 11 bases in the middle. The CDR3 is made up of 16 amino acids. CDR3 coding DNA: TGTGCCATCAGTGAGAGTCAGGACCTCTCCTACAATGAGCAGTTCTTC. This gives the protein CAISESQDLSYNEQFF.

The CDR3 DNA reads as TGTGCCAGCAGTGAAGTACGGGACAGGGACTCTGGAAACACCATATATTTT. This translates into CASSEVRDRDSGNTIYF. The V gene is TRBV6-1, the J gene TRBJ1-3, with 9 nucleotides matching TRBD1. The CDR3 runs to 17 residues. The V gene end was trimmed by 1 base and the J gene end by 0 bases; junction bases not matched to a gene: 4. Looked up from germline, CDR1 is MNHNS and CDR2 is SASEGT.